Presented here are 21 T cell receptor beta chains from one specimen sequenced in a study of regulatory T cells in long-lasting Graves disease. Sample time point: newly diagnosed GD, antithyroid drugs for less than 3 months. TCR sequences were obtained from RNA taken from PBMCs. Building the TCR beta libraries relied on iRepertoire HTBI primers, and CDR3 regions underwent Arm-PCR. MiXCR was run by TCRdb on the multiplex PCR reads, yielding one entry per CDR3 protein. The sample contains around 400,000 distinct CDR3 sequences, 12% of which appear only once. These data were also reused for a study on T cells in Graves' hyperthyroidism and ophthalmopathy.

Here the sequenced sample was peripheral blood mononuclear cells (PBMCs), taken at new diagnosis, from a patient treated with antithyroid drugs. Receptor source: a woman aged 18-29 years with Graves disease.

This clonotype was observed at least ten times. The chain couples TRBV20-1 to TRBJ2-7, with 13 bases aligning to TRBD2. Germline V lookup: CDR1 DFQATT, CDR2 SNEGSKA (reference sequence). The CDR3 sequence is 16 residues long. V shed 2 bases, J shed 5 bases, and the junction held 9 bases outside the gene matches. CDR3 amino acids: CSARPRTSGSPHEQYF. The DNA of the CDR3 is TGCAGTGCTAGACCTCGGACTAGCGGGAGCCCCCACGAGCAGTACTTC.

This clonotype showed up many times. This rearrangement joins TRBV6-2 or TRBV6-3 to TRBJ1-5; D unclear. The CDR3 covers 16 residues. V was trimmed by 0 bases and J by 0 bases, leaving 9 bases between them. The germline gives CDR1 MNHEY, CDR2 SVGEGT. DNA for the CDR3: TGTGCCAGCAGTTACTCGGCTGGCGATAGCAATCAGCCCCAGCATTTT. Residues: CASSYSAGDSNQPQHF.

The genes are TRBV20-1 and TRBJ1-3; 8 bases agree with TRBD1. V was pared by 5 bases and J by 4 bases, with 7 bases of the junction left unmatched. Germline loops: CDR1 DFQATT, CDR2 SNEGSKA (reference sequence). There are 14 residues in the CDR3. CDR3 bases: TGCAGTGCTGGACAGGGTCAGGTGGGAAACACCATATATTTT. This codes for CSAGQGQVGNTIYF.

This clonotype was detected only a few times. The chain links TRBV27 to TRBJ1-2; 9 bases are shared with TRBD1. With 5 bases clipped from V and 6 bases from J, the junction kept 7 bases outside the gene matches. Germline CDR1 is MNHEY and CDR2 is SMNVEV (reference sequence). The CDR3 length is 14 residues. DNA for the CDR3: TGTGCCAGCAGTCCCTTACAGGGGGCGCATGGCTACACCTTC. Amino acid sequence: CASSPLQGAHGYTF.

In the case of this clonotype: It may be a read error: a sequence one base away is much more abundant. This rearrangement joins TRBV6-1 to TRBJ1-5; D may be TRBD1 (6 bases). CDR1 and CDR2 (germline): MNHNS, SASEGT. CDR3 length: 14 amino acids. The CDR3 spells CAGSGTRGNQPQHF. CDR3 DNA: TGTGCCGGCAGTGGGACAAGAGGGAATCAGCCCCAGCATTTT.

The gene calls are TRBV12-5 and TRBJ2-5; a possible D gene is TRBD1 (5 bases). The V and J ends lost 5 bases and 1 base respectively, with 14 bases between them. This CDR3 contains 15 residues. Germline V CDR1 and CDR2: LGHNT, FRNRAP. Written as DNA, the CDR3 is TGTGCTAGTGGTCTATTAGGACACCTCCAAGAGACCCAGTACTTC. Amino acid sequence: CASGLLGHLQETQYF.

This rearrangement joins TRBV20-1 to TRBJ2-3; 12 bases are a match to TRBD2. The V and J ends lost 6 bases and 1 base, in that order; junction bases with no gene match: 17. The CDR3 spans 19 residues. Germline loops: CDR1 DFQATT, CDR2 SNEGSKA (reference sequence). The CDR3 region is CSAKLLAGGGFRGTDTQYF. In nucleotides, the CDR3 is TGCAGTGCCAAGTTACTAGCGGGGGGCGGCTTCCGAGGCACAGATACGCAGTATTTT.

The chain employs TRBV19 and TRBJ1-2; D not resolved. Trimming removed 2 bases from V and 6 bases from J, with 10 bases in between. Germline V gene sequence: CDR1 LNHDA, CDR2 SQIVND (reference sequence). The CDR3 spans 13 residues. The CDR3 region is CASSISGNNGYTF. CDR3 nucleotides: TGTGCCAGTAGTATATCGGGTAATAATGGCTACACCTTC.

This clonotype was found a few times. The chain combines TRBV20-1 with TRBJ1-2; D gene unclear. V dropped 0 bases and J dropped 6 bases, with 23 bases sitting between them. Germline CDR1 is DFQATT and CDR2 is SNEGSKA (reference sequence). The CDR3 is 17 residues long. The CDR3 sequence is CSARDSSRASLDHGYTF. CDR3 sequence (DNA): TGCAGTGCTAGAGACTCCTCCCGGGCCTCGCTGGATCATGGCTACACCTTC.

The chain joins TRBV12-3 or TRBV12-4 to TRBJ2-1; a possible D gene is TRBD1 (8 bases). The CDR3 length is 14 residues. Trimming pared 5 bases from V and 12 bases from J, leaving 20 bases between. CDR3 sequence reads: CASSLTGGASRQFF. The CDR3 DNA reads as TGTGCCAGCAGTCTTACAGGGGGGGCCTCGAGGCAGTTCTTC.

The chain has TRBV19 and TRBJ2-2; 7 nucleotides agree with TRBD1. The V and J ends lost 1 base and 2 bases, in that order; junction bases with no gene match: 4. The CDR3 totals 16 residues. Germline CDR1 LNHDA, CDR2 SQIVND (reference sequence). The CDR3 DNA sequence: TGTGCCAGTAGTATAGGGGGACAGCTCAACACCGGGGAGCTGTTTTTT. This encodes CASSIGGQLNTGELFF.

This clonotype was recorded a few times. The rearrangement uses TRBV19 and TRBJ1-2; D is perhaps TRBD1 (6 bases). CDR3 length: 12 residues. CDR1 LNHDA and CDR2 SQIVND come from the germline V gene (reference sequence). V shed 1 base and J shed 8 bases, with 8 bases lying between them. CDR3 protein: CASSIGGLGYTF. The CDR3 region has the DNA TGTGCCAGTAGTATAGGGGGGCTCGGCTACACCTTC.

Notes on this clonotype: A much larger clone sits a single nucleotide away, making a read error possible. V gene TRBV6-2 or TRBV6-3 combines with J gene TRBJ2-2, with a tentative D call TRBD1 (6 bases). Per germline, CDR1 MNHEY and CDR2 SVGEGT. The CDR3 runs to 16 residues. For the CDR3, the DNA is TGTGCCAGCAGTGAATGGTCAGGGGCGAACACCGGGGAGCTGCTTTTT. Translation gives CASSEWSGANTGELLF.

This chain links TRBV19 with TRBJ2-3; 7 bases fit TRBD2. Germline lookup yields CDR1 LNHDA and CDR2 SQIVND (reference sequence). The CDR3 spans 14 residues. V dropped 3 bases and J dropped 3; count of bases not matched to a gene: 3. The CDR3 is CASSIRGVTDTQYF. The DNA for the CDR3 is TGTGCCAGTAGTATCCGGGGGGTGACAGATACGCAGTATTTT.

To note about this clonotype: One junction end disagrees with the germline gene, perhaps due to a read error. This chain uses TRBV19 with TRBJ1-2; possible D gene TRBD1, 5 bases. This CDR3 is built from 13 residues. Germline CDR1 LNHDA, CDR2 SQIVND (reference sequence). For the CDR3, the DNA is TGTGCCAGTAGCATAGGGGTGAGCTATGGCTACACCTTC. Its protein product is CASSIGVSYGYTF.

The chain combines TRBV30 with TRBJ2-1; no reliable D call. The CDR3 contains 15 residues. Germline V gene lookup returns CDR1 GTSNPN and CDR2 SVGIG (reference sequence). V was clipped by 3 bases and J by 0 bases, with 12 bases between them. The CDR3 loop is CAWRAKSPSYNEQFF. Written as DNA, the CDR3 is TGTGCCTGGAGGGCCAAGAGCCCCTCCTACAATGAGCAGTTCTTC.

This clonotype has a count of ten or more. This rearrangement joins TRBV2 to TRBJ2-5, with a tentative D call TRBD1 (5 bases). The CDR3 is 12 residues long. The V and J ends lost 4 bases and 2 bases respectively, with 5 bases between them. Germline CDR1 SNHLY, CDR2 FYNNEI. This CDR3 reads CASSGQQETQYF. The DNA of the CDR3 is TGTGCCAGCAGTGGACAGCAAGAGACCCAGTACTTC.

The table lists this clonotype with a few counts. V usage is TRBV9 and J usage is TRBJ1-1; D is possibly TRBD1 (6 bases). The V gene lost 0 bases and the J gene lost 5 bases, with 11 bases spanning the gap. This CDR3 spans 14 amino acids. Per germline, CDR1 SGDLS and CDR2 YYNGEE. CDR3 coding DNA: TGTGCCAGCAGCGTAGCTGACAGGTTGACTGAAGCTTTCTTT. Amino acid sequence: CASSVADRLTEAFF.

This chain links TRBV6-1 with TRBJ1-5, with 7 bases fitting TRBD1. V lost 8 bases and J lost 0; bases outside the gene matches: 10. This CDR3 region has 16 residues. The germline V gene encodes CDR1 MNHNS and CDR2 SASEGT. CDR3 sequence (DNA): TGTGCCAGCGAGGGGGCGAAGTCGTATAGCAATCAGCCCCAGCATTTT. The encoded protein is CASEGAKSYSNQPQHF.

The table lists this clonotype with many counts. The V call is TRBV20-1, the J call TRBJ2-7; D gene uncertain. From germline, CDR1 is DFQATT and CDR2 SNEGSKA (reference sequence). There are 10 residues in the CDR3. V dropped 4 bases and J dropped 7 bases, with 8 bases sitting between them. CDR3 nucleotide sequence: TGCAGTGCTACGGACGGGGAGCAGTACTTC. It translates to CSATDGEQYF.

This clonotype was counted many times. This chain joins TRBV20-1 and TRBJ2-3; TRBD2 matches 12 bases. The CDR3 length is 14 residues. Trimming removed 8 bases from V and 1 base from J; junction bases left unmatched: 4. Germline V gene sequence: CDR1 DFQATT, CDR2 SNEGSKA (reference sequence). CDR3 in DNA: TGCAGTTCCCGACTAGCGGGGGGCACAGATACGCAGTATTTT. It specifies CSSRLAGGTDTQYF.